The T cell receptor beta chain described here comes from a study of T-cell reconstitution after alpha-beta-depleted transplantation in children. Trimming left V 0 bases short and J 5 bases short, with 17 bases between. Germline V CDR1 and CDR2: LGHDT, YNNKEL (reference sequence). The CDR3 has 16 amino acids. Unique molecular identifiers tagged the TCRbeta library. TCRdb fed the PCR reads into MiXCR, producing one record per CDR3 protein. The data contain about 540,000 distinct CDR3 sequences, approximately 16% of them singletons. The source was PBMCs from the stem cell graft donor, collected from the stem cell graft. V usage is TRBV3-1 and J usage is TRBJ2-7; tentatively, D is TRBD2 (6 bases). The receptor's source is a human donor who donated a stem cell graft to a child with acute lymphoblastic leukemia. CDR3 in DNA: TGTGCCAGCAGCCAAGAGTTTGCGGGAACCCTCCACGAGCAGTACTTC. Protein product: CASSQEFAGTLHEQYF.